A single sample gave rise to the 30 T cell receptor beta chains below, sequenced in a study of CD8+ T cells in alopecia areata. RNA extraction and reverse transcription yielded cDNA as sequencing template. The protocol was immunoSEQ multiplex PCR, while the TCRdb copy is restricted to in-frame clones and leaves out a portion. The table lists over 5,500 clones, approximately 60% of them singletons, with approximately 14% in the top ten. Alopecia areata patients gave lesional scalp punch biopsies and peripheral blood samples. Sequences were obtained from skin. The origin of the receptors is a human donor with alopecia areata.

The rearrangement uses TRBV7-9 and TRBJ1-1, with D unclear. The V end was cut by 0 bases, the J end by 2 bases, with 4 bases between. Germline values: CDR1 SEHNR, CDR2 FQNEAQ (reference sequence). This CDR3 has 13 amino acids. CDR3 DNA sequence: TGTGCCAGCAGCTTAGCAAGAAACACTGAAGCTTTCTTT. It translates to CASSLARNTEAFF. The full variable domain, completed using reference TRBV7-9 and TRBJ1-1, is DTGVSQNPRHKITKRGQNVTFRCDPISEHNRLYWYRQTLGQGPEFLTYFQNEAQLEKSRLLSDRFSAERPKGSFSTLEIQRTEQGDSAMYLCASSLARNTEAFFGQGTRLTVV.

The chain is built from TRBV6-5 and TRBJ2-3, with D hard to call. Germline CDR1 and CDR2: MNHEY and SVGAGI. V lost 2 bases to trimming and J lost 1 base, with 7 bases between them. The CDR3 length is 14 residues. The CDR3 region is CASSYLRGTDTQYF. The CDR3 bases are TGTGCCAGCAGTTACCTTAGGGGCACAGATACGCAGTATTTT.

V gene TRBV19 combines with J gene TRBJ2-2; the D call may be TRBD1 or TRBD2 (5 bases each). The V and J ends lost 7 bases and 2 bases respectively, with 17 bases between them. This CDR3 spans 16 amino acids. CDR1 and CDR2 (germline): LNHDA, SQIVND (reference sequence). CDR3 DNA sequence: TGTGCCAGTAATCCCTACGGGACGGATAACACCGGGGAGCTGTTTTTT. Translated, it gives CASNPYGTDNTGELFF.

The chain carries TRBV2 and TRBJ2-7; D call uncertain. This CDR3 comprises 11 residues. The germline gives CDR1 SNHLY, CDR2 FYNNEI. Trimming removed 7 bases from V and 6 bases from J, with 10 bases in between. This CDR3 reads CASIGPSEQYF. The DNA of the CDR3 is TGTGCCAGCATCGGCCCGAGCGAGCAGTACTTC.

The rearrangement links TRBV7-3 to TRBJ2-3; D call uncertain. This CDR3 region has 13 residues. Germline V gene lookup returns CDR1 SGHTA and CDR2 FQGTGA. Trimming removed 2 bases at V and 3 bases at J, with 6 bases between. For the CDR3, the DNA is TGTGCCAGCAGCTTACTCCGGACAGATACGCAGTATTTT. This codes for CASSLLRTDTQYF.

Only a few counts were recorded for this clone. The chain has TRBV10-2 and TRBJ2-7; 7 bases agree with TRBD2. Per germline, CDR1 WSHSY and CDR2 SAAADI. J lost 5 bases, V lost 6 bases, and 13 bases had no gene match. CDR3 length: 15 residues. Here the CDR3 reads CASSPPRREGNEQYF. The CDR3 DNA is TGCGCCAGCAGCCCCCCCCGGAGGGAGGGAAACGAGCAGTACTTC.

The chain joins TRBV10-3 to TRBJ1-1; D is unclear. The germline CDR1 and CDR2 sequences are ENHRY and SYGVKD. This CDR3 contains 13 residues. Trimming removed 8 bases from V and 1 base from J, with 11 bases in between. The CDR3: CAIGIRQNTEAFF. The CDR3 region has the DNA TGTGCCATCGGGATTCGACAGAACACTGAAGCTTTCTTT.

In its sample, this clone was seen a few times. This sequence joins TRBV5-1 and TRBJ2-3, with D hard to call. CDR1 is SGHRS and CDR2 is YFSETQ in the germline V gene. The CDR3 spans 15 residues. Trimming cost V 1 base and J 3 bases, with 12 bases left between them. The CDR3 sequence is CASSLRRTYTDTQYF. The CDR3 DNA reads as TGCGCCAGCAGCTTGCGCCGTACCTATACAGATACGCAGTATTTT.

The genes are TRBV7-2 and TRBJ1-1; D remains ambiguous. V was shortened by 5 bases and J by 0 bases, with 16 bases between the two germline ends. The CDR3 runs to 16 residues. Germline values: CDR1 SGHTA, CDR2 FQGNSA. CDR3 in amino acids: CASSPEWRIMNTEAFF. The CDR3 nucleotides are TGTGCCAGCAGCCCGGAGTGGCGGATAATGAACACTGAAGCTTTCTTT.

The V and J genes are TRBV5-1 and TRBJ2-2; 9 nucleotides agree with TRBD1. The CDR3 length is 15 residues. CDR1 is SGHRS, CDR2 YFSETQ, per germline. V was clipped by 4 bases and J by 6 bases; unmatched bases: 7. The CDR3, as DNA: TGCGCCAGCAGCCCAGGGACAGGGATAGCCGGGGAGCTGTTTTTT. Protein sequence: CASSPGTGIAGELFF.

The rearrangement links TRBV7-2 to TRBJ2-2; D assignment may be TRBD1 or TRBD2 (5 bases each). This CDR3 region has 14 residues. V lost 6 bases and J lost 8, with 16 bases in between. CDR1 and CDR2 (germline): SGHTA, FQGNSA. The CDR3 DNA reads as TGTGCCAGCAGGAGGGACGACGGACCGGGGGAGCTGTTTTTT. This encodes CASRRDDGPGELFF. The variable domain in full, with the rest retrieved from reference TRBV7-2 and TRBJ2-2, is GAGVSQSPSNKVTEKGKDVELRCDPISGHTALYWYRQSLGQGLEFLIYFQGNSAPDKSGLPSDRFSAERTGGSVSTLTIQRTQQEDSAVYLCASRRDDGPGELFFGEGSRLTVL.

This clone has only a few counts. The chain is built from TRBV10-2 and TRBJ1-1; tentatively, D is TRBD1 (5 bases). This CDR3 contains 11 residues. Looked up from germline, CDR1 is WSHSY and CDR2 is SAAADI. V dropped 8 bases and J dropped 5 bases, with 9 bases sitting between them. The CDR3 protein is CASGWGTEAFF. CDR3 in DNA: TGCGCCAGCGGTTGGGGGACTGAAGCTTTCTTT.

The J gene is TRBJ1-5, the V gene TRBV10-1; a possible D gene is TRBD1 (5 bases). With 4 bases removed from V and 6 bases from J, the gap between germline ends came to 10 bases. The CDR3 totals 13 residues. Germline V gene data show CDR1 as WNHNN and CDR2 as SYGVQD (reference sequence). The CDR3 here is CASSGQRGQPQHF. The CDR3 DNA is TGCGCCAGCAGTGGACAGAGGGGTCAGCCCCAGCATTTT.

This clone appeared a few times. Here the CDR3 DNA reads TGTGCCAGCAGTTTACTACAGGGGGCTGTAGGTTCACCCCTCCACTTT. As protein: CASSLLQGAVGSPLHF. This rearrangement joins TRBV28 to TRBJ1-6; 9 positions match TRBD1. The germline V gene has CDR1 MDHEN and CDR2 SYDVKM. This CDR3 is 16 amino acids long. V trimming: 2 bases; J trimming: 9 bases; junction bases outside the gene matches: 8.

The CDR3 sequence: CASSVDRQGHQHF. Written as DNA, the CDR3 is TGTGCCAGCAGTGTAGACCGACAGGGGCACCAGCATTTT. The chain couples TRBV28 to TRBJ1-5; the match to TRBD1 covers 8 bases. The length of the CDR3 is 13 residues. The germline V gene has CDR1 MDHEN and CDR2 SYDVKM. The ends lost 5 bases at V and 12 bases at J; junction bases unmatched: 9.

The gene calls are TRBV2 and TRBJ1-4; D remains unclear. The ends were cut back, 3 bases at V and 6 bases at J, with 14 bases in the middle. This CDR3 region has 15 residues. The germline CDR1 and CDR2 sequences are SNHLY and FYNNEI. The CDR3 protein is CASSDVSLRDEKLFF. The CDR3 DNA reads TGTGCCAGCAGTGATGTGTCGCTCCGGGATGAAAAACTGTTTTTT.

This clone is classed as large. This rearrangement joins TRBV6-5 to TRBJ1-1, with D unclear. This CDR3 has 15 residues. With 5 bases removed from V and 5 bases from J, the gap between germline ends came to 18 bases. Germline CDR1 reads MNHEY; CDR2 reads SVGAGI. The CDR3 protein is CASSTVIPSGTEAFF. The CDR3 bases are TGTGCCAGCAGTACCGTTATACCGTCGGGTACTGAAGCTTTCTTT.

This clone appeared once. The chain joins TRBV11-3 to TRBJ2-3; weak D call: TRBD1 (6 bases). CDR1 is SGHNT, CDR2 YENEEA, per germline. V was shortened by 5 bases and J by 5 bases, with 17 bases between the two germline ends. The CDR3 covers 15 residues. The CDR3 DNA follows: TGTGCCAGCAGCCGCTCGGGCAGGGGCATAGATACGCAGTATTTT. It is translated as CASSRSGRGIDTQYF.

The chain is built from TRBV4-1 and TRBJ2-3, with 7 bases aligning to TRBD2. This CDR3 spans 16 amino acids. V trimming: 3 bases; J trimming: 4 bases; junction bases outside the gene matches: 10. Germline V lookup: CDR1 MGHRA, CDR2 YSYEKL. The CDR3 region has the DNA TGCGCCAGCAGCCAGCGTCCGGGGGGAGGAGCAGATACGCAGTATTTT. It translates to CASSQRPGGGADTQYF.

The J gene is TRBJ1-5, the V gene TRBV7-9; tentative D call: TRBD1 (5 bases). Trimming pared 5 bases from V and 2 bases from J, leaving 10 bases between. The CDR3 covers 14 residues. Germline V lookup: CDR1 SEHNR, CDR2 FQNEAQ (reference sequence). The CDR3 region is CASSPSGGNQPQHF. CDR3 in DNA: TGTGCCAGCAGCCCCTCGGGGGGCAATCAGCCCCAGCATTTT.

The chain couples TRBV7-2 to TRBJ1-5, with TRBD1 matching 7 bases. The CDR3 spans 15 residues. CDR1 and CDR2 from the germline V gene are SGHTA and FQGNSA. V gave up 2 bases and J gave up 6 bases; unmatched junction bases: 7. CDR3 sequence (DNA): TGTGCCAGCAGCTTATACGAGGGGGCGATTCAGCCCCAGCATTTT. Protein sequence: CASSLYEGAIQPQHF.

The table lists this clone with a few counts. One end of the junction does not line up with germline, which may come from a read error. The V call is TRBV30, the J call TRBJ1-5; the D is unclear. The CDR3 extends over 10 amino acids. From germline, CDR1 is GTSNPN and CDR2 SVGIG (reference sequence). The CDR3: CPLKHQPQHF. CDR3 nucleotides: TGCCCCCTAAAGCATCAGCCCCAGCATTTT.

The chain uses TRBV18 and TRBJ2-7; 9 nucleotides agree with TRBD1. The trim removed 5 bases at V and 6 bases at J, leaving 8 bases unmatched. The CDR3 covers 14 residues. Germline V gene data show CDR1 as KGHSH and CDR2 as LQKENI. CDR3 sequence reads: CASSTAGTGSEQYF. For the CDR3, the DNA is TGTGCCAGCTCAACTGCCGGGACAGGGAGCGAGCAGTACTTC.

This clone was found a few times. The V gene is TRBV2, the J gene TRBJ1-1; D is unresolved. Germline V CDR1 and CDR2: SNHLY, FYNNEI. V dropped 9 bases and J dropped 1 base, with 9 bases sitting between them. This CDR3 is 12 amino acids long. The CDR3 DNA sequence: TGTGCCAGGCTCCGGGGGAACACTGAAGCTTTCTTT. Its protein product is CARLRGNTEAFF. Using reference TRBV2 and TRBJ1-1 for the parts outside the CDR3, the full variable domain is EPEVTQTPSHQVTQMGQEVILRCVPISNHLYFYWYRQILGQKVEFLVSFYNNEISEKSEIFDDQFSVERPDGSNFTLKIRSTKLEDSAMYFCARLRGNTEAFFGQGTRLTVV.

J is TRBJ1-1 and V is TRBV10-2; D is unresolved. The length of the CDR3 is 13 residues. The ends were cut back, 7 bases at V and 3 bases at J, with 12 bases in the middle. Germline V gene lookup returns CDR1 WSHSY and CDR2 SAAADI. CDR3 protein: CASIPKVYTEAFF. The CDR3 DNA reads TGCGCCAGCATCCCAAAGGTCTACACTGAAGCTTTCTTT.

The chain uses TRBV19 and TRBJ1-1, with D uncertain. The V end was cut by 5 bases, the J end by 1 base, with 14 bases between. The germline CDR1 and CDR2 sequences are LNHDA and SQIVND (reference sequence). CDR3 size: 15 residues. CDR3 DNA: TGTGCCAGTAGTGTCTCCCTGTCGTGGAACACTGAAGCTTTCTTT. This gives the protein CASSVSLSWNTEAFF.

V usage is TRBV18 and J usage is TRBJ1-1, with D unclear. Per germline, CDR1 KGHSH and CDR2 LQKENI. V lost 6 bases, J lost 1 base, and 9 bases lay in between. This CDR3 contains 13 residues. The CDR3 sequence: CASSPSGNTEAFF. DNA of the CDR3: TGTGCCAGCTCCCCCTCAGGGAACACTGAAGCTTTCTTT.

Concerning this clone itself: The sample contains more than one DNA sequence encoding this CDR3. This chain's CDR3 is CASSPPGLAGSNEQFF. DNA of the CDR3: TGTGCCAGCTCACCACCGGGACTAGCAGGCTCCAATGAGCAGTTCTTC. The gene calls are TRBV18 and TRBJ2-1, with TRBD2 matching over 9 bases. CDR3 length equals 16 residues. With V trimmed by 0 bases and J by 6 bases, 6 bases remained unmatched. In germline, CDR1 is KGHSH, CDR2 LQKENI. Combining the CDR3 with reference TRBV18 and TRBJ2-1 gives the whole variable domain NAGVMQNPRHLVRRRGQEARLRCSPMKGHSHVYWYRQLPEEGLKFMVYLQKENIIDESGMPKERFSAEFPKEGPSILRIQQVVRGDSAAYFCASSPPGLAGSNEQFFGPGTRLTVL.

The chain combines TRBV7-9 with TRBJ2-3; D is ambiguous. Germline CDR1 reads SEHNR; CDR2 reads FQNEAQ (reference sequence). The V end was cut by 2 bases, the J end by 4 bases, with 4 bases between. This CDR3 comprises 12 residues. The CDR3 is CASSLISDTQYF. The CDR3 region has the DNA TGTGCCAGCAGCTTAATATCAGATACGCAGTATTTT. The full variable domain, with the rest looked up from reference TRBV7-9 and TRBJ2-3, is DTGVSQNPRHKITKRGQNVTFRCDPISEHNRLYWYRQTLGQGPEFLTYFQNEAQLEKSRLLSDRFSAERPKGSFSTLEIQRTEQGDSAMYLCASSLISDTQYFGPGTRLTVL.

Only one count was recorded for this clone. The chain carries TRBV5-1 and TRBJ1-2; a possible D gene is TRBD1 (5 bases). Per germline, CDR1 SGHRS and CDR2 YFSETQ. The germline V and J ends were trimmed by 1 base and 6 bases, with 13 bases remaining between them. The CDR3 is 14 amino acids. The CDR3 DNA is TGCGCCAGCAGCTTGTCCGGGACGTCCGATGGCTACACCTTC. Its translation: CASSLSGTSDGYTF.